The present T cell receptor beta chain was sequenced within a study of T cells in Graves' hyperthyroidism and ophthalmopathy. Study in general: Staff took peripheral blood when the initial diagnosis was made, before any treatment began.

If no ophthalmopathy progression occurred within 18 months, Graves' hyperthyroidism was stable. Researchers barred patients who had uncontrolled infection, other autoimmune disease, pregnancy or lactation. The source material, RNA transcripts, was used to amplify TCR beta CDR3 regions. First-round RT-PCR of the TCR CDR3 relied on the HTBI primer set. One entry per CDR3 protein results from TCRdb running MiXCR on the multiplex PCR reads. This sample has around 800,000 distinct CDR3 sequences, with around 39% found just once. Germline assignment: CDR1 ENHRY and CDR2 SYGVKD. The CDR3 sequence is 13 residues long. As concerns this clonotype: Compared with germline, one end of the junction differs, possibly owing to a read error.

The source material was blood. The sequence was obtained from a young man with Graves' hyperthyroidism. J is TRBJ1-2 and V is TRBV10-3; TRBD1 might be the D (5 bases). In nucleotides, the CDR3 is TGTGCCAGCAGTTTTACAGGAAACTATGGCTACACCTTC. Protein sequence: CASSFTGNYGYTF.